This is a list of T cell receptor beta chains from one sample in a study of T-cell memory formation after mild COVID-19. TCRdb reanalysed the 5' RACE reads using MiXCR and keeps one entry per CDR3 protein. The data contain roughly 140,000 distinct CDR3 sequences, 14% of them singletons. Source material: PBMCs or a T cell subset sorted from them (not recorded which). The receptors were gathered from an adult woman who had mild COVID-19 (a few samples of this study predate the infection). Cell type and time point are not known. The CDR3 runs from the conserved cysteine through the conserved F or W. Each record gives: clone size, D gene, CDR3 length, J gene, V gene, CDR3 protein, CDR3 DNA. D genes are given only for firm matches. Some rows mark clone size as missing; the rest say once, few, many or name a class of expanded clone.

-,-,14,TRBJ2-3,TRBV7-3,CANSWTDNTDTQYF,TGTGCCAACTCTTGGACAGACAACACAGATACGCAGTATTTT
-,TRBD2,19,TRBJ2-5,TRBV10-3,CAISESLVASGSWGETQYF,TGTGCCATCAGTGAGTCTCTGGTGGCTAGCGGGAGTTGGGGAGAGACCCAGTACTTC
medium-sized,TRBD2,16,TRBJ2-1,TRBV5-1,CASSLEPSGRLNEQFF,TGCGCCAGCAGCTTGGAGCCTAGCGGGAGGCTGAATGAGCAGTTCTTC
once,TRBD2,19,TRBJ2-1,TRBV6-2/TRBV6-3,CASSRSGLAGAGSYNEQFF,TGTGCCAGCAGTCGGTCGGGACTAGCGGGAGCCGGATCCTACAATGAGCAGTTCTTC
few,TRBD1,19,TRBJ2-5,TRBV7-6,CASSLAQENGQGSLETQYF,TGTGCCAGCAGCTTAGCGCAGGAGAATGGACAGGGAAGTTTAGAGACCCAGTACTTC
few,TRBD1,16,TRBJ2-7,TRBV7-9,CASSSSRTGSSYEQYF,TGTGCCAGCAGCTCCTCACGGACAGGATCCTCCTACGAGCAGTACTTC
-,-,14,TRBJ1-1,TRBV10-3,CAISEVGMDTEAFF,TGTGCCATCAGTGAAGTAGGTATGGACACTGAAGCTTTCTTT
-,-,13,TRBJ2-2,TRBV29-1,CSAQTANTGELFF,TGCAGCGCCCAGACTGCGAACACCGGGGAGCTGTTTTTT
-,TRBD2,18,TRBJ2-5,TRBV20-1,CSARDLEVAGPFWETQYF,TGCAGTGCTAGAGATTTGGAGGTAGCGGGGCCATTCTGGGAGACCCAGTACTTC
few,-,14,TRBJ2-5,TRBV7-9,CASSFDSRQETQYF,TGTGCCAGCAGCTTCGACAGTCGCCAAGAGACCCAGTACTTC
-,-,16,TRBJ1-1,TRBV2,CASSEWGAGENTEAFF,TGTGCCAGCAGTGAATGGGGGGCAGGGGAGAACACTGAAGCTTTCTTT
few,-,18,TRBJ2-1,TRBV21-1,CASSKEGTSGSLNYEQFF,TGTGCCAGCAGCAAAGAAGGTACTAGCGGGAGTCTAAACTATGAGCAGTTCTTC
-,TRBD1,17,TRBJ2-3,TRBV7-3,CASSLTGQRRLTDTQYF,TGTGCCAGCAGCTTAACGGGACAGAGACGTCTCACAGATACGCAGTATTTT
-,-,12,TRBJ2-1,TRBV7-6,CASSHYAGEQFF,TGTGCCAGCAGCCATTATGCCGGGGAGCAGTTCTTC
-,-,12,TRBJ1-1,TRBV12-5,CASGFGAVEAFF,TGTGCTAGTGGTTTCGGGGCGGTTGAAGCTTTCTTT
-,-,11,TRBJ1-2,TRBV7-9,CASSSDFGYTF,TGTGCCAGCAGCTCGGACTTTGGCTACACCTTC
-,-,12,TRBJ1-1,TRBV7-9,CASSPPHIEAFF,TGTGCCAGCAGCCCGCCCCATATTGAAGCTTTCTTT
few,-,15,TRBJ2-7,TRBV20-1,CSASPEYSSSYEQYF,TGCAGTGCTAGTCCTGAGTACTCCAGCTCCTACGAGCAGTACTTC
many,TRBD1,18,TRBJ1-4,TRBV20-1,CSVPSRGQGFVANEKLFF,TGCAGTGTCCCTTCCAGAGGACAGGGTTTCGTGGCTAATGAAAAACTGTTTTTT
few,TRBD2,15,TRBJ2-5,TRBV6-5,CASRGTSGRVETQYF,TGTGCCAGCAGGGGGACTAGCGGGAGGGTTGAGACCCAGTACTTC
few,-,14,TRBJ1-1,TRBV7-9,CASSLTGGRTEAFF,TGTGCCAGCAGCCTGACTGGGGGGCGAACTGAAGCTTTCTTT
-,-,12,TRBJ2-3,TRBV12-3/TRBV12-4,CALKGEGDTQYF,TGTGCCCTCAAGGGGGAAGGAGATACGCAGTATTTT
few,TRBD1,15,TRBJ2-5,TRBV5-1,CASSSQGTGDGTQYF,TGCGCCAGCAGCTCCCAGGGGACAGGGGATGGGACCCAGTACTTC
few,-,12,TRBJ2-7,TRBV7-9,CASSISVIEQYF,TGTGCCAGCAGCATCTCGGTCATAGAGCAGTACTTC
few,-,13,TRBJ2-1,TRBV6-2/TRBV6-3,CASSSMSWNEQFF,TGTGCCAGCAGTTCGATGAGTTGGAATGAGCAGTTCTTC
many,-,13,TRBJ2-5,TRBV2,CASLVSNMETQYF,TGTGCCAGCTTAGTGAGTAACATGGAGACCCAGTACTTC
few,TRBD1,13,TRBJ2-7,TRBV7-9,CASSPQDRAEQYF,TGTGCCAGCAGCCCCCAAGACAGGGCCGAGCAGTACTTC
few,-,15,TRBJ2-1,TRBV20-1,CSASGLTSSYNEQFF,TGCAGTGCATCGGGACTGACGAGCTCCTACAATGAGCAGTTCTTC
-,TRBD2,16,TRBJ2-2,TRBV7-6,CASSAASGGAPGELFF,TGTGCCAGCAGCGCCGCTAGCGGGGGGGCCCCCGGGGAGCTGTTTTTT
-,-,14,TRBJ1-1,TRBV12-5,CASGLVTGDTEAFF,TGTGCTAGTGGTTTGGTAACGGGGGACACTGAAGCTTTCTTT
medium-sized,TRBD1,19,TRBJ2-1,TRBV7-9,CASSLPLVGSWTGRNEQFF,TGTGCCAGCAGCTTACCTCTTGTTGGGTCGTGGACAGGGAGGAATGAGCAGTTCTTC
-,-,15,TRBJ1-1,TRBV12-3/TRBV12-4,CASSLWQQGQPEAFF,TGTGCCAGCAGTTTATGGCAACAGGGCCAACCTGAAGCTTTCTTT
many,-,14,TRBJ1-3,TRBV4-1,CASSQEGSGNTIYF,TGCGCCAGCAGCCAAGAAGGGAGTGGAAACACCATATATTTT
few,-,13,TRBJ2-7,TRBV12-3/TRBV12-4,CASSSQGGSEQYF,TGTGCCAGCAGCTCCCAAGGGGGGAGCGAGCAGTACTTC
-,TRBD2,15,TRBJ2-7,TRBV4-1,CASSLRLAGLYEQYF,TGCGCCAGCAGCCTCAGACTAGCGGGGCTCTACGAGCAGTACTTC
-,-,16,TRBJ1-5,TRBV7-2,CASSFGGPYSNQPQHF,TGTGCCAGCAGCTTCGGGGGTCCGTATAGCAATCAGCCCCAGCATTTT
once,TRBD1,15,TRBJ2-5,TRBV2,CASSEGDRVEETQYF,TGTGCCAGCAGTGAAGGGGACAGGGTGGAAGAGACCCAGTACTTC
few,-,18,TRBJ2-2,TRBV6-6,CASSYGFFEEVSTGELFF,TGTGCCAGCAGTTACGGGTTCTTCGAGGAAGTAAGCACCGGGGAGCTGTTTTTT
few,TRBD1,16,TRBJ2-3,TRBV18,CASSPYPGQGTDTQYF,TGTGCCAGCTCACCTTACCCGGGACAGGGGACAGATACGCAGTATTTT
many,-,18,TRBJ1-4,TRBV5-1,CASSFAESLTGTNEKLFF,TGCGCCAGCAGCTTCGCAGAGTCCTTAACAGGGACTAATGAAAAACTGTTTTTT
few,-,16,TRBJ2-1,TRBV5-1,CASSLTGLNSYNEQFF,TGCGCCAGCAGCTTGACAGGGCTTAACTCCTACAATGAGCAGTTCTTC
few,-,16,TRBJ2-2,TRBV5-1,CASSLGSLGNTGELFF,TGCGCCAGCAGCTTGGGGTCCCTCGGGAACACCGGGGAGCTGTTTTTT
-,TRBD1,15,TRBJ2-7,TRBV27,CASSLVRQGAYEQYF,TGTGCCAGCAGTTTGGTCCGGCAGGGGGCTTACGAGCAGTACTTC
-,-,15,TRBJ2-7,TRBV3-1,CASSPGTESSYEQYF,TGTGCCAGCAGCCCAGGGACTGAGAGCTCCTACGAGCAGTACTTC
many,-,17,TRBJ2-1,TRBV4-1,CASSQGGGRALIYEQFF,TGCGCCAGCAGCCAGGGGGGCGGACGGGCCTTAATTTATGAGCAGTTCTTC
many,-,13,TRBJ2-7,TRBV24-1,CATKAAGSYEQYF,TGTGCCACCAAGGCGGCAGGTTCCTACGAGCAGTACTTC
few,-,11,TRBJ2-5,TRBV14,CASSQDSTQYF,TGTGCCAGCAGCCAAGACTCGACCCAGTACTTC
few,TRBD2,16,TRBJ2-3,TRBV12-3/TRBV12-4,CASSPIGLAATDTQYF,TGTGCCAGCAGTCCCATCGGACTAGCGGCCACAGATACGCAGTATTTT
few,TRBD2,17,TRBJ2-2,TRBV7-7,CASSLGLADANTGELFF,TGTGCTAGCAGCTTGGGACTAGCGGACGCGAACACCGGGGAGCTGTTTTTT
medium-sized,-,15,TRBJ2-1,TRBV24-1,CATSDLQGPYNEQFF,TGTGCCACCAGTGATTTGCAAGGACCCTACAATGAGCAGTTCTTC
-,TRBD1,13,TRBJ2-2,TRBV7-9,CASRRGQRLELFF,TGTGCCAGCAGGAGGGGACAGAGGCTGGAGCTGTTTTTT
few,TRBD2,15,TRBJ2-3,TRBV11-1,CASSSSSGGTDTQYF,TGTGCCAGCAGCTCCTCTAGCGGGGGCACAGATACGCAGTATTTT
few,TRBD2,13,TRBJ2-1,TRBV9,CASSTLPGGGKFF,TGTGCCAGCAGCACTTTACCCGGGGGGGGTAAGTTCTTC
-,TRBD1,14,TRBJ1-1,TRBV4-1,CASRETGGIGYAFF,TGCGCCAGCAGGGAAACAGGGGGGATTGGGTATGCTTTCTTT
few,-,18,TRBJ1-2,TRBV4-1,CASSQEGQGQNKPYGYTF,TGCGCCAGCAGCCAAGAAGGTCAGGGACAAAATAAGCCCTATGGCTACACCTTC
-,TRBD2,15,TRBJ2-5,TRBV7-3,CASSYGLAGGETQYF,TGTGCCAGCAGCTACGGACTAGCGGGCGGGGAGACCCAGTACTTC
-,-,12,TRBJ2-5,TRBV10-3,CAISEHGETQYF,TGTGCCATCAGTGAGCACGGGGAGACCCAGTACTTC